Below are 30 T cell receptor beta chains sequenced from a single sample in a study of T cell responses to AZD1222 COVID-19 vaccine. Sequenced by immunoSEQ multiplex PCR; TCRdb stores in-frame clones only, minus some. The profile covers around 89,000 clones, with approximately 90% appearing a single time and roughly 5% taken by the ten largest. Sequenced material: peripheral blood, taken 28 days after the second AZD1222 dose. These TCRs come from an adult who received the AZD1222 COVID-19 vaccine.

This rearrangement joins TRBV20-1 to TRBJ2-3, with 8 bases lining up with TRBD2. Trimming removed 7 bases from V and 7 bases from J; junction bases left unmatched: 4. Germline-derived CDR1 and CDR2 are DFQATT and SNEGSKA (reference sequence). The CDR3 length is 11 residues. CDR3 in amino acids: CSGRGGHTQYF. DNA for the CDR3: TGCAGTGGCCGGGGGGGCCATACGCAGTATTTT.

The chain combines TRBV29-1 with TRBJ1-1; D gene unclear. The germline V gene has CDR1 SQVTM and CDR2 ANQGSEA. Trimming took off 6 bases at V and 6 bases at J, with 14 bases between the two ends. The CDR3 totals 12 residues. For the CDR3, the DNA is TGCAGCGTGCTAGAACTACCCGCTGAAGCTTTCTTT. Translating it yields CSVLELPAEAFF.

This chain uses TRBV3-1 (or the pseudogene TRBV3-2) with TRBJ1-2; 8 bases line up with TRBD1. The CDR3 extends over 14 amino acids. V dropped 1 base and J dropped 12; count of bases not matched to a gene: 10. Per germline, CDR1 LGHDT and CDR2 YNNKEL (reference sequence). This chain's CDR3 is CASSQGTGSIGDTF. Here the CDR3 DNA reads TGTGCCAGCAGCCAAGGGACAGGGAGTATAGGAGACACCTTC.

The chain's CDR3 is CASSRQGEGELFF. CDR3 coding DNA: TGTGCCAGCAGCCGACAGGGAGAAGGGGAGCTGTTTTTT. The V and J genes are TRBV14 and TRBJ2-2, with 7 bases fitting TRBD1. This CDR3 has 13 amino acids. Germline lookup yields CDR1 SGHDN and CDR2 FVKESK. Trimming took 4 bases from V and 8 from J; bases not matched to a gene: 4.

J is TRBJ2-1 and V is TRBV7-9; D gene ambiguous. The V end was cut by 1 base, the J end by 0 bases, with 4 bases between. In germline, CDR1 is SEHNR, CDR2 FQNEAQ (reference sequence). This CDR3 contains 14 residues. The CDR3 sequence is CASSLGSSYNEQFF. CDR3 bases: TGTGCCAGCAGCTTAGGGAGCTCCTACAATGAGCAGTTCTTC. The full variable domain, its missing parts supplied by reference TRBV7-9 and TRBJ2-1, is DTGVSQNPRHKITKRGQNVTFRCDPISEHNRLYWYRQTLGQGPEFLTYFQNEAQLEKSRLLSDRFSAERPKGSFSTLEIQRTEQGDSAMYLCASSLGSSYNEQFFGPGTRLTVL.

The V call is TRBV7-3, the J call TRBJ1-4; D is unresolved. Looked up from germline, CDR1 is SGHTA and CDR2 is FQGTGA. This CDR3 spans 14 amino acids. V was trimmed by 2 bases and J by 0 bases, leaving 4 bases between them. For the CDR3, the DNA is TGTGCCAGCAGCTTACAGCCAACTAATGAAAAACTGTTTTTT. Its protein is CASSLQPTNEKLFF. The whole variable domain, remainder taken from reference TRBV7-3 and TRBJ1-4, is GAGVSQTPSNKVTEKGKYVELRCDPISGHTALYWYRQSLGQGPEFLIYFQGTGAADDSGLPNDRFFAVRPEGSVSTLKIQRTERGDSAVYLCASSLQPTNEKLFFGSGTQLSVL.

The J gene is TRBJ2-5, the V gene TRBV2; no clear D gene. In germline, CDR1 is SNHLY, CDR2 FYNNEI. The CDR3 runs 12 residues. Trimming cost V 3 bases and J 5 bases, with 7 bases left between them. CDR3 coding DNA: TGTGCCAGCAGTGACCACGAGGAGACCCAGTACTTC. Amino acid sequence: CASSDHEETQYF.

The CDR3 here is CASSYSNRDTEAFF. In nucleotides, the CDR3 is TGTGCCAGCAGTTACTCGAATCGGGACACTGAAGCTTTCTTT. The rearrangement joins TRBV6-5 to TRBJ1-1, with D unclear. There are 14 residues in the CDR3. Germline lookup yields CDR1 MNHEY and CDR2 SVGAGI. V lost 0 bases and J 3 bases, leaving 8 bases between the germline ends.

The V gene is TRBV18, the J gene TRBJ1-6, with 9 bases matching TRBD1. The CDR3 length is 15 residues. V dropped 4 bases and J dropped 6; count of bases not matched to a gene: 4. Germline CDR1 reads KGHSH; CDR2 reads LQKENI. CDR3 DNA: TGTGCCAGCTCACAACAGGGGGCTGGTAATTCACCCCTCCACTTT. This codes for CASSQQGAGNSPLHF.

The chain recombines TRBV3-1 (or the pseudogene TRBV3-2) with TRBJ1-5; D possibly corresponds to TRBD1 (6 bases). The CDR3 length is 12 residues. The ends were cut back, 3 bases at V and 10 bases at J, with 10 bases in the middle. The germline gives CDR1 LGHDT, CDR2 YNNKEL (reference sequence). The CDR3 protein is CASSHVGGPQHF. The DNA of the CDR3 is TGTGCCAGCAGCCACGTAGGGGGACCCCAGCATTTT.

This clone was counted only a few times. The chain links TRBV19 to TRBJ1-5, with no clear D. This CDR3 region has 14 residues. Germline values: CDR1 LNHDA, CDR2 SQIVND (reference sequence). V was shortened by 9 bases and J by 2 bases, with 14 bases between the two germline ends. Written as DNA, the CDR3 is TGTGCCAGCGCGATCCAAGGCCGCAATCAGCCCCAGCATTTT. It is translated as CASAIQGRNQPQHF.

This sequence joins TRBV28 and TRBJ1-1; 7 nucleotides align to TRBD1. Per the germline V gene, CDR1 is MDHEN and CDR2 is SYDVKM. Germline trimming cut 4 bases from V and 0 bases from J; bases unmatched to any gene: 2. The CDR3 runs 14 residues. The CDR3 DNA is TGTGCCAGCAGTTCGACAGGGATGAACACTGAAGCTTTCTTT. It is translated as CASSSTGMNTEAFF.

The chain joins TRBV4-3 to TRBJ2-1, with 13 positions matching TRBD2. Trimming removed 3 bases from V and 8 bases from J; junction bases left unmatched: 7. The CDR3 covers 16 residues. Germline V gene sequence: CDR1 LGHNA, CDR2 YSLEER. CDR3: CASSHALAGGLDEQFF. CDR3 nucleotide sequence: TGCGCCAGCAGCCACGCACTAGCGGGGGGGCTCGATGAGCAGTTCTTC.

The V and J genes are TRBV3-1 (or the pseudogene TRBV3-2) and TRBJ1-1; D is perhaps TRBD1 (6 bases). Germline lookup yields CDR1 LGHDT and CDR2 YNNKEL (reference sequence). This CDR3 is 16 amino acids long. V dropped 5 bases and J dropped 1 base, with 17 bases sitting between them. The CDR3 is CASSAARGRGNTEAFF. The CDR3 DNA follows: TGTGCCAGCAGCGCAGCCCGGGGGCGCGGGAACACTGAAGCTTTCTTT.

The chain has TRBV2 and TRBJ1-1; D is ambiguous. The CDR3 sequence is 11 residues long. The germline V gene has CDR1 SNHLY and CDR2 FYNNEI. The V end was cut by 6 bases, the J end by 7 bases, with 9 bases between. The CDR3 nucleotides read TGTGCCAGCAGACCCACGTTTGAAGCTTTCTTT. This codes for CASRPTFEAFF.

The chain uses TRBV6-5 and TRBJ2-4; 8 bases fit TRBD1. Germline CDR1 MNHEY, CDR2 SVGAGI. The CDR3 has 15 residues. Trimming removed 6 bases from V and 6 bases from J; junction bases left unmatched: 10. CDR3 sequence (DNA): TGTGCCAGCAGCCACCGGACAGGGCCGACAAACATTCAGTACTTC. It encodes CASSHRTGPTNIQYF.

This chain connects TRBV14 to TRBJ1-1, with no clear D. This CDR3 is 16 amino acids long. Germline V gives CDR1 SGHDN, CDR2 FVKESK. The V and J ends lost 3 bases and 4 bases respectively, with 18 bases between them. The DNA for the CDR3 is TGTGCCAGCAGCCAGGACCATTTCTACGCGGGCACTGAAGCTTTCTTT. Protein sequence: CASSQDHFYAGTEAFF.

The CDR3 nucleotides read TGTGCCAGCAGCCACGGGACAGGGTATCAGCCCCAGCATTTT. It encodes CASSHGTGYQPQHF. V gene TRBV3-1 (or the pseudogene TRBV3-2) combines with J gene TRBJ1-5; 9 positions match TRBD1. Losses at the gene ends were 3 bases for V and 5 bases for J; bases not matched to a gene: 2. This CDR3 contains 14 residues. CDR1 is LGHDT, CDR2 YNNKEL, per germline (reference sequence).

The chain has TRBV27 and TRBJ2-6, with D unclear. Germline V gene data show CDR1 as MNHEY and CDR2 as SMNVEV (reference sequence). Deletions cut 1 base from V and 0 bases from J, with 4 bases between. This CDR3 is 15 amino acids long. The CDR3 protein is CASSLLVSGANVLTF. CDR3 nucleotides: TGTGCCAGCAGTTTATTGGTCTCTGGGGCCAACGTCCTGACTTTC.

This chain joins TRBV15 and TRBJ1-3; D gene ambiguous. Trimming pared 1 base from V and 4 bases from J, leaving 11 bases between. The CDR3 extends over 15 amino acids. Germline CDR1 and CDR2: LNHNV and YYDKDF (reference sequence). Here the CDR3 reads CATSRGRAAGNTIYF. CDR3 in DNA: TGTGCCACCAGCAGAGGACGGGCAGCCGGAAACACCATATATTTT.

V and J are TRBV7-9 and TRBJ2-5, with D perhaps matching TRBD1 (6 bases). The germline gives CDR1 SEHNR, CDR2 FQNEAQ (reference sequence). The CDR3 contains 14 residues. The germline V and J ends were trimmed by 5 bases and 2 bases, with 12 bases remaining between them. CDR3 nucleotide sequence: TGTGCCAGCAGCCGTGGGACAACTCAAGAGACCCAGTACTTC. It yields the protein CASSRGTTQETQYF.

CDR3 region: CASSRYGTGENQPQHF. DNA of the CDR3: TGTGCCAGCAGCCGATACGGGACAGGGGAAAATCAGCCCCAGCATTTT. This rearrangement joins TRBV7-9 to TRBJ1-5; 10 bases are a match to TRBD1. This CDR3 is 16 amino acids long. The trim removed 5 bases at V and 4 bases at J, leaving 8 bases unmatched. Germline-derived CDR1 and CDR2 are SEHNR and FQNEAQ (reference sequence).

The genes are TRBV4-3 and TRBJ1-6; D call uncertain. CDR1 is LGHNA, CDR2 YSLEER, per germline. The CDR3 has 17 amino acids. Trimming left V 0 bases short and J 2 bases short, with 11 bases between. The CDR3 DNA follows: TGCGCCAGCAGCCAAGAGGGCAGTAGGGCCTATAATTCACCCCTCCACTTT. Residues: CASSQEGSRAYNSPLHF.

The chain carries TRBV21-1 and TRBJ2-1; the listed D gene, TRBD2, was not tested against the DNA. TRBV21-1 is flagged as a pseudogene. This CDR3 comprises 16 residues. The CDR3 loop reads CASSTSSGLAYNEQFF. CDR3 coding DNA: TGTGCCAGCAGCACCTCTAGCGGGTTGGCCTACAATGAGCAGTTCTTC.

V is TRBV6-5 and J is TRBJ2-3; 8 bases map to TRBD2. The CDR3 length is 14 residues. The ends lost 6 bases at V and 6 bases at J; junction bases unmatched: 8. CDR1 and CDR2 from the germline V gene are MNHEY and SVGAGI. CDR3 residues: CASRIGLAPDTQYF. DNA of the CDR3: TGTGCCAGCAGAATAGGACTAGCACCGGATACGCAGTATTTT.

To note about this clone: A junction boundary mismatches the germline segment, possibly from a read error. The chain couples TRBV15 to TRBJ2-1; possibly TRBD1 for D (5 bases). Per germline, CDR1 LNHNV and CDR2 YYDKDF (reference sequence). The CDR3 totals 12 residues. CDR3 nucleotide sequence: TGTGCCACCAGCAGAGTATCAGGGATCCCTGTCTTC. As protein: CATSRVSGIPVF. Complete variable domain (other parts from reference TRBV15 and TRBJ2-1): DAMVIQNPRYQVTQFGKPVTLSCSQTLNHNVMYWYQQKSSQAPKLLFHYYDKDFNNEADTPDNFQSRRPNTSFCFLDIRSPGLGDTAMYLCATSRVSGIPVFGPGTRLTVL.

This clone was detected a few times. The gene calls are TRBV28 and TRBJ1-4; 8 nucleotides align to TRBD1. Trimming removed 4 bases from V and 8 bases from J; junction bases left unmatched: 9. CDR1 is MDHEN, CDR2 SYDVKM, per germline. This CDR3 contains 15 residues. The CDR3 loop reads CASSSTGQGREKLFF. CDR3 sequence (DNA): TGTGCCAGCAGTTCCACTGGACAGGGCCGGGAAAAACTGTTTTTT. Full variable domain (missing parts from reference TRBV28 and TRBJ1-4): DVKVTQSSRYLVKRTGEKVFLECVQDMDHENMFWYRQDPGLGLRLIYFSYDVKMKEKGDIPEGYSVSREKKERFSLILESASTNQTSMYLCASSSTGQGREKLFFGSGTQLSVL.

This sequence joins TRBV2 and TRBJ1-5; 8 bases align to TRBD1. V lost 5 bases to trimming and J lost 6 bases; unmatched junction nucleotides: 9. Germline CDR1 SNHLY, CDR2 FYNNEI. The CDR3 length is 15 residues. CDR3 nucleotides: TGTGCCAGCAGTTATGGACAGGGAGGCTCTCAGCCCCAGCATTTT. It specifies CASSYGQGGSQPQHF.

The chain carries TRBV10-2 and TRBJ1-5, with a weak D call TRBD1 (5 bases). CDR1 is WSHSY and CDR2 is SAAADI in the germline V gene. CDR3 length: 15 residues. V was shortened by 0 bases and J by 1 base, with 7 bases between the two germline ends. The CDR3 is CASSESRGSNQPQHF. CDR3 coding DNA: TGCGCCAGCAGTGAGTCCCGGGGGAGCAATCAGCCCCAGCATTTT.

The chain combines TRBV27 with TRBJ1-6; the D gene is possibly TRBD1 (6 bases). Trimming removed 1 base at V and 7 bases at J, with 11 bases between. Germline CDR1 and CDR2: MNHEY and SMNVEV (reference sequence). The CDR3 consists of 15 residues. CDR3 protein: CASSLWGDTNSPLHF. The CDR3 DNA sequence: TGTGCCAGCAGTTTATGGGGGGACACAAATTCACCCCTCCACTTT.